This T cell receptor beta chain was sequenced for a study of T-cell memory formation after mild COVID-19. Study information: TCR clusters were largely donor specific.

A word on this clonotype: Its antigen remains unknown.

Study findings and constraints: Clones which contracted sat mainly in CM and EM if CD4+, and in EMRA if CD8+.

Per the germline V gene, CDR1 is KGHSH and CDR2 is LQKENI. V was pared by 3 bases and J by 9 bases, with 3 bases of the junction left unmatched. The CDR3 length is 13 residues. 5'RACE primed at constant segments yielded TCR alpha and TCR beta cDNA libraries bearing sample barcodes and UMIs. MiXCR, run by TCRdb on the 5' RACE reads, gives a single entry per CDR3 protein. The table shows around 420,000 distinct CDR3 sequences, with 20% to 25% occurring only once. The material sequenced was PBMCs or a T cell subset sorted from them (not recorded which). The sequence came from an adult woman who had mild COVID-19 (a few samples of this study predate the infection). Cell type and time point are not known. The chain links TRBV18 to TRBJ1-3; TRBD1 agrees at 9 bases. The CDR3 loop is CASSPIQGATIYF. Here the CDR3 DNA reads TGTGCCAGCTCACCCATACAGGGGGCCACCATATATTTT.